This T cell receptor beta chain appears in the sequencing data of a study of blood T cell repertoires in COVID-19. Background on the study: PBMCs, B-cell-depleted T cells, or T cells were the source of the cDNA or gDNA that made up the material.

Seattle-derived patients entered the study during active infection and were followed longitudinally. As originally analysed: Reference gene primer amplification gave nucleated cell count estimates. Method: immunoSEQ multiplex PCR; TCRdb's copy keeps in-frame clones and lacks some. V and J calls and clone size come straight from that table; D and trimming were deduced from the DNA. This sample has a few hundred thousand clones, with about 89% found just once. The specimen was peripheral blood. The sequence was collected from a woman in her twenties or thirties with COVID-19, enrolled during active disease.

In nucleotides, the CDR3 is TGTGCCAGCAGTCCATTACAGGGGGTTAGCTCCTACGAGCAGTACTTC. As protein: CASSPLQGVSSYEQYF. V usage is TRBV3-1 (or the pseudogene TRBV3-2) and J usage is TRBJ2-7; 8 bases match TRBD1. The CDR3 has 16 residues. Germline lookup yields CDR1 LGHDT and CDR2 YNNKEL (reference sequence). V trimming: 6 bases; J trimming: 0 bases; junction bases outside the gene matches: 10.